This T cell receptor (beta chain) was retrieved from a study of cytomegalovirus exposure and HLA in healthy donors. Overall study: HLA-typed donors contributed some 85 million unique TCRs, which were held in an early data release. Study-wide findings and caveats: Previous analysis showed most TCR beta V segments were productive about 87% or about 30% of the time. An analysis that was carried out later associated 15,000 to 20,000 TCR beta sequences with HLA alleles at 0.05 false discovery rate. A list of about 160 TCR beta chains associated with cytomegalovirus was given.

Worth noting for this clone: Its target is unknown.

13 Jbeta primers and 60 Vbeta primers were used for the PCR. Data came from immunoSEQ multiplex PCR; TCRdb stores just in-frame clones and leaves some out. The sample lists approximately 110,000 clones, 65% to 90% occurring once. The specimen was PBMCs. The source of this sequence is a man in his thirties or forties in good health and CMV-seropositive.

The CDR3 DNA reads TGTGCCAGCTCGGTCTTATCGGACTACGAGCAGTACTTC. It translates to CASSVLSDYEQYF. The chain uses TRBV6-6 and TRBJ2-5, with D unresolved. The DNA end is more similar to TRBJ2-7, so the J call may be wrong. In germline, CDR1 is MNHNY, CDR2 SVGAGI (reference sequence). CDR3 length: 13 amino acids.